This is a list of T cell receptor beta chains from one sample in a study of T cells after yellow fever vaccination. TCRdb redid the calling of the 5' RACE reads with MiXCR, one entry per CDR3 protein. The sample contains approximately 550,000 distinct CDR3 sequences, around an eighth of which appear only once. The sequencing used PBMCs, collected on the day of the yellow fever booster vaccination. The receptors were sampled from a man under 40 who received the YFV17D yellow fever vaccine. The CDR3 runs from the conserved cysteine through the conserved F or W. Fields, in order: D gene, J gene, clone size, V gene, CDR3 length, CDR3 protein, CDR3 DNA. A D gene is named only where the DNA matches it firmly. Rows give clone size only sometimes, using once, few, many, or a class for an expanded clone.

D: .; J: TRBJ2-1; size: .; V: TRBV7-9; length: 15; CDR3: CASSQDTLFYNEQFF; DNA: TGTGCCAGCAGCCAAGACACACTTTTCTACAATGAGCAGTTCTTC
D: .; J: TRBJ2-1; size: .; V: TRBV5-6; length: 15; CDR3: CASSLAVGSYNEQFF; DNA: TGTGCCAGCAGCTTAGCCGTCGGCTCCTACAATGAGCAGTTCTTC
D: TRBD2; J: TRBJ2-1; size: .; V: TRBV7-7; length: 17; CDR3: CASSLGAGAVAYNEQFF; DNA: TGTGCCAGCAGTCTGGGCGCGGGAGCGGTAGCGTACAATGAGCAGTTCTTC
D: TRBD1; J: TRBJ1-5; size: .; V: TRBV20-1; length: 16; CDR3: CCFSGQGALMIQPQHF; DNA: TGCTGCTTCTCGGGCCAGGGGGCGCTCATGATTCAGCCCCAGCATTTT
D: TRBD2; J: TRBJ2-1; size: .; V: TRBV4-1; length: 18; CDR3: CASSQDRAGLATRDEQFF; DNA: TGCGCCAGCAGCCAAGATCGGGCGGGACTAGCGACCAGGGATGAGCAGTTCTTC
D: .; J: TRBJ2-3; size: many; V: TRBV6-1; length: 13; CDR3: CASSRDITDTQYF; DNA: TGTGCCAGCAGCCGGGACATCACAGATACGCAGTATTTT
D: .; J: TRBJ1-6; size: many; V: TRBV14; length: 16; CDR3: CASSQTGSSYNSPLHF; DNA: TGTGCCAGCAGCCAAACAGGGAGCTCCTATAATTCACCCCTCCACTTT
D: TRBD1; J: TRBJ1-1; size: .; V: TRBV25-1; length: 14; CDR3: CASTSRQGVTEAFF; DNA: TGTGCCAGCACCTCTAGACAGGGAGTAACTGAAGCTTTCTTT
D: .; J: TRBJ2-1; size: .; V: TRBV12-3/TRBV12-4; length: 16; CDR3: CASNFGGQSSYNEQFF; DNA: TGTGCCAGCAACTTTGGAGGACAGAGCTCCTACAATGAGCAGTTCTTC
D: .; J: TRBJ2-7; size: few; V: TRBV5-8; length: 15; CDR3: CASTSPSQGPYEQYF; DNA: TGTGCCAGCACTTCCCCATCTCAGGGACCCTACGAGCAGTACTTC
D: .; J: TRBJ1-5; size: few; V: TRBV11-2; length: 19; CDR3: CASSLVAGFGGNSNQPQHF; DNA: TGTGCCAGCAGCTTAGTGGCGGGTTTCGGGGGAAATAGCAATCAGCCCCAGCATTTT
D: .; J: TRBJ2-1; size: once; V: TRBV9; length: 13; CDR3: CASSVVGQNEQFF; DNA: TGTGCCAGCAGCGTAGTCGGGCAGAATGAGCAGTTCTTC
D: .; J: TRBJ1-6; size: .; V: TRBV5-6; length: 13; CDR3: CASSLAGPSPLHF; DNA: TGTGCCAGCAGCTTGGCCGGTCCTTCACCCCTCCACTTT
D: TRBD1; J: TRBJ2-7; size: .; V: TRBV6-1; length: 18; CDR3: CASSSPQGQGSYSYEQYF; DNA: TGTGCCAGCAGTAGCCCCCAGGGACAGGGGTCCTACTCCTACGAGCAGTACTTC
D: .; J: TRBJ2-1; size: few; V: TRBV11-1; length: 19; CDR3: CASSPSWKLSVESYNEQFF; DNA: TGTGCCAGCAGCCCATCGTGGAAGTTAAGCGTGGAATCGTACAATGAGCAGTTCTTC
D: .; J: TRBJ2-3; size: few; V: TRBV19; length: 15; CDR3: CASNPGLTLTATQYF; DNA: TGTGCCAGTAATCCGGGACTTACTTTAACAGCAACGCAGTATTTT
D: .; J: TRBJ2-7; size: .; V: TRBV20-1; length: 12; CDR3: CSADRVTYEQYF; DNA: TGCAGTGCGGACCGAGTAACGTACGAGCAGTACTTC
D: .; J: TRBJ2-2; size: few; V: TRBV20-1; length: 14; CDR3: CSAIPPAGTGELFF; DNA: TGCAGTGCTATCCCCCCGGCGGGTACCGGGGAGCTGTTTTTT
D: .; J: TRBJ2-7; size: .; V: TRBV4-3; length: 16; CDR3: CASSQDLGQGRGEQYF; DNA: TGCGCCAGCAGCCAAGATCTGGGGCAGGGCCGGGGCGAGCAGTACTTC
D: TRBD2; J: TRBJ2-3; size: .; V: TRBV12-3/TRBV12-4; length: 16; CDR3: CASSPLAGGSLDTQYF; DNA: TGTGCCAGCAGTCCCCTAGCGGGAGGAAGTTTAGATACGCAGTATTTT
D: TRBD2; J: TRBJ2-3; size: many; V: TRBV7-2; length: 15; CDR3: CASSEFFSGGDTQYF; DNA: TGTGCCAGCAGCGAGTTTTTTAGCGGGGGCGATACGCAGTATTTT
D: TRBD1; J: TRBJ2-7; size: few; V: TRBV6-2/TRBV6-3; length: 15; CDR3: CASSSPGTGGYEQYF; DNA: TGTGCCAGCAGCAGTCCCGGGACAGGGGGCTACGAGCAGTACTTC
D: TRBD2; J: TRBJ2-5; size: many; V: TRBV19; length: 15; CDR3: CASIGRTSGQETQYF; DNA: TGTGCCAGTATCGGACGGACTAGCGGACAAGAGACCCAGTACTTC
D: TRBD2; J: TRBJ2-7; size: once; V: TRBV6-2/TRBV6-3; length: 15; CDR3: CASGLAGGPSYEQYF; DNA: TGTGCCAGCGGACTAGCGGGAGGGCCCTCCTACGAGCAGTACTTC
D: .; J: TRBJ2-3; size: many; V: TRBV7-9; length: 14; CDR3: CASSSNGGGDTQYF; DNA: TGTGCCAGCAGCTCGAATGGGGGTGGAGATACGCAGTATTTT
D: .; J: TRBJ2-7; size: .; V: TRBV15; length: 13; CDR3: CATSKTAGYEQYF; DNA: TGTGCCACCAGCAAGACGGCGGGGTACGAGCAGTACTTC
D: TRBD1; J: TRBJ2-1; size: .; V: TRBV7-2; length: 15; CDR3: CASSLVGTGGNEQFF; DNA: TGTGCCAGCAGCTTAGTTGGGACAGGGGGTAATGAGCAGTTCTTC
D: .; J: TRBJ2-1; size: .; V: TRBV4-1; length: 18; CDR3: CASSQDQIRKLSHNEQFF; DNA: TGCGCCAGCAGCCAAGATCAGATTCGGAAGTTATCCCACAATGAGCAGTTCTTC